This TCR beta chain was obtained from a study of shared clonotypes between healthy human individuals. Remarks on this clone: Antigen: not known.

Deep level was the assay's run setting. Clones were read by immunoSEQ multiplex PCR, and TCRdb kept only the in-frame ones, dropping some. Among around 610,000 clones listed, approximately 96% were seen once. The CDR3 contains 13 residues. Losses at the gene ends were 6 bases for V and 0 bases for J; bases not matched to a gene: 4. Per germline, CDR1 SQVTM and CDR2 ANQGSEA. Study-level results: In this cohort, only blood was sampled, and tissue repertoires likely differ.

Terminally differentiated effector memory CD45RA+ cells were excluded by CCR7 positive selection of CD45RO-negative cells. Donors included only healthy HIV-negative adults lacking recent acute infections or vaccinations. The sequence came from a woman in her twenties or thirties in good health. Material: naive CD8+ T cells sorted from blood. This chain links TRBV29-1 with TRBJ2-7, with 8 nucleotides matching TRBD1. CDR3 coding DNA: TGCAGCGTAGGGACAGGTAACTCCTACGAGCAGTACTTC. This sequence encodes CSVGTGNSYEQYF.